Listed here are 32 T cell receptor beta chains from one sample, sequenced in a study of cytomegalovirus exposure and HLA in healthy donors. The PCR used 60 Vbeta and 13 Jbeta primers. Some clones are missing from TCRdb's copy, which holds only in-frame ones; the method was immunoSEQ multiplex PCR. Reported are 120,000 to 150,000 clones; the ten largest clones contain around 2.4%. Sequenced sample: PBMCs. All receptors come from a woman aged 18 to 35 in good health and CMV-seronegative.

The rearrangement links TRBV5-5 to TRBJ2-7; 10 nucleotides match TRBD1. The ends lost 7 bases at V and 9 bases at J; junction bases unmatched: 7. Germline CDR1 SGHKS, CDR2 YYEKEE (reference sequence). This CDR3 is 12 amino acids long. Written as DNA, the CDR3 is TGTGCCAGCGAGGGACAGGGGCTACGGCAGTACGTC. Translating it yields CASEGQGLRQYV.

J is TRBJ2-3 and V is TRBV5-1; D is perhaps TRBD1 (5 bases). V shed 1 base and J shed 6 bases, with 15 bases lying between them. CDR1 is SGHRS, CDR2 YFSETQ, per germline. The length of the CDR3 is 15 residues. The CDR3 DNA reads TGCGCCAGCAGCTTGACTGACAGATCCTACGATACGCAGTATTTT. Residues: CASSLTDRSYDTQYF.

The chain couples TRBV5-4 to TRBJ2-3; perhaps TRBD2 as D (6 bases). V dropped 4 bases and J dropped 5 bases, with 8 bases sitting between them. Looked up from germline, CDR1 is SGHNT and CDR2 is YYREEE (reference sequence). This CDR3 contains 12 residues. The CDR3 sequence is CASSLSGDTQYF. The CDR3 coding sequence is TGTGCCAGCAGCCTTAGCGGAGATACGCAGTATTTT.

This rearrangement joins TRBV6-1 to TRBJ2-5, with a possible D match to TRBD2 (5 bases). Per germline, CDR1 MNHNS and CDR2 SASEGT. CDR3 length equals 13 residues. Between the trimmed V and J ends, which lost 6 bases and 6 bases, there was a span of 14 bases. For the CDR3, the DNA is TGTGCCAGCAGGCAGCGGCCCGAGAAGACCCAGTACTTC. Amino acid sequence: CASRQRPEKTQYF.

This chain links TRBV25-1 with TRBJ2-3; no definite D call. Looked up from germline, CDR1 is MGHDK and CDR2 is SYGVNS. CDR3 length: 11 residues. V was shortened by 4 bases and J by 9 bases, with 8 bases between the two germline ends. CDR3 bases: TGTGCCAGCAGTGGATATCGGACGCAGTATTTT. Its protein product is CASSGYRTQYF.

V and J are TRBV9 and TRBJ2-3; TRBD2 matches at 8 bases. With V trimmed by 0 bases and J by 2 bases, 5 bases remained unmatched. The CDR3 loop spans 16 amino acids. The germline V gene encodes CDR1 SGDLS and CDR2 YYNGEE. The CDR3 sequence is CASSVDVAGLTDTQYF. DNA for the CDR3: TGTGCCAGCAGCGTAGATGTAGCGGGGCTCACAGATACGCAGTATTTT.

The chain carries TRBV10-3 and TRBJ1-1; D is possibly TRBD1 (5 bases). Deletions cut 4 bases from V and 3 bases from J, with 15 bases between. This CDR3 has 15 residues. Per the germline V gene, CDR1 is ENHRY and CDR2 is SYGVKD. CDR3 sequence reads: CAISGDQAGDTEAFF. The CDR3 bases are TGTGCCATCAGTGGGGATCAGGCGGGGGACACTGAAGCTTTCTTT.

V usage is TRBV5-5 and J usage is TRBJ1-6; TRBD1 might be the D (5 bases). This CDR3 is 15 amino acids long. The germline V and J ends were trimmed by 6 bases and 7 bases, with 17 bases remaining between them. Looked up from germline, CDR1 is SGHKS and CDR2 is YYEKEE (reference sequence). Written as DNA, the CDR3 is TGTGCCAGCATCAGGGATGGGCGGAACAATTCACCCCTCCACTTT. Translating gives CASIRDGRNNSPLHF.

This chain links TRBV15 with TRBJ1-1, with TRBD1 matching 9 bases. The CDR3 extends over 17 amino acids. The germline gives CDR1 LNHNV, CDR2 YYDKDF (reference sequence). With V trimmed by 5 bases and J by 2 bases, 12 bases remained unmatched. For the CDR3, the DNA is TGTGCCACCAGCGGCGGGGCTTTGGGACAGGGTAACACTGAAGCTTTCTTT. It translates to CATSGGALGQGNTEAFF.

The rearrangement joins TRBV21-1 to TRBJ1-1; the DNA was not compared with TRBD1, the D call given in the table. TRBV21-1 is a listed pseudogene. This CDR3 spans 15 amino acids. CDR3 nucleotide sequence: TGTGCCAGCAGCAAATACGGGACAGAGGACACTGAAGCTTTCTTT. Translation gives CASSKYGTEDTEAFF.

This chain connects TRBV5-1 to TRBJ1-1, with D uncertain. The CDR3 spans 16 residues. V lost 0 bases, J lost 4 bases, and 16 bases lay in between. CDR1 and CDR2 (germline): SGHRS, YFSETQ. DNA for the CDR3: TGCGCCAGCAGCTTGGCTGCCGTGCAGCGGAGCACTGAAGCTTTCTTT. It is translated as CASSLAAVQRSTEAFF.

The chain employs TRBV25-1 and TRBJ1-1; D is unclear. CDR1 MGHDK and CDR2 SYGVNS come from the germline V gene. The CDR3 length is 12 residues. Between the trimmed V and J ends, which lost 5 bases and 6 bases, there was a span of 10 bases. CDR3 coding DNA: TGTGCCAGCAGTTCCACCAGGCCTGAAGCTTTCTTT. Residues: CASSSTRPEAFF.

This chain links TRBV11-2 with TRBJ1-2; 9 bases are a match to TRBD1. This CDR3 region has 15 residues. V lost 5 bases and J lost 4; bases outside the gene matches: 8. Germline V lookup: CDR1 SGHAT, CDR2 FQNNGV. In DNA form, the CDR3 reads TGTGCCAGCAGCCCCCAGGGACAGGGTACCTATGGCTACACCTTC. Its protein is CASSPQGQGTYGYTF.

This chain links TRBV27 with TRBJ2-1; TRBD2 aligns across 9 bases. CDR1 MNHEY and CDR2 SMNVEV come from the germline V gene (reference sequence). Trimming removed 7 bases from V and 10 bases from J; junction bases left unmatched: 11. The CDR3 is 14 amino acids. In DNA form, the CDR3 reads TGTGCCAGCATACCGTCTAGCGGGACCATAGAGCAGTTCTTC. This sequence encodes CASIPSSGTIEQFF.

The chain couples TRBV7-2 to TRBJ1-3, with TRBD1 as a possible D gene (6 bases). The V gene's germline CDR1 is SGHTA and CDR2 FQGNSA. This CDR3 region has 15 residues. V lost 5 bases and J 0 bases, leaving 11 bases between the germline ends. The CDR3 DNA follows: TGTGCCAGCAGCCACAGGACAGCCTCTGGAAACACCATATATTTT. Protein sequence: CASSHRTASGNTIYF.

The DNA for the CDR3 is TGTGCCAGCAGCTTAACGGCAGGCACTGAAGCTTTCTTT. Translation: CASSLTAGTEAFF. The V call is TRBV7-3, the J call TRBJ1-1; D remains ambiguous. CDR1 is SGHTA and CDR2 is FQGTGA in the germline V gene. V gave up 0 bases and J gave up 4 bases, with 6 bases separating them. This CDR3 region has 13 residues.

Remarks on this clone: In the same sample, other DNA sequences code for this CDR3. The V call is TRBV5-6, the J call TRBJ2-5; perhaps TRBD1 as D (5 bases). There are 15 residues in the CDR3. V was clipped by 1 base and J by 2 bases, with 12 bases between them. Germline CDR1 is SGHDT and CDR2 is YYEEEE. In nucleotides, the CDR3 is TGTGCCAGCAGCTTGAGGGGTACTGGTCAAGAGACCCAGTACTTC. Amino acid sequence: CASSLRGTGQETQYF.

The V gene is TRBV11-3, the J gene TRBJ2-3; TRBD2 aligns across 7 bases. The CDR3 sequence is 16 residues long. Germline V gives CDR1 SGHNT, CDR2 YENEEA. The V and J ends lost 4 bases and 1 base, in that order; junction bases with no gene match: 8. CDR3 bases: TGTGCCAGCAGCTCTAATAGCGGGTGGGGCACAGATACGCAGTATTTT. Its protein product is CASSSNSGWGTDTQYF.

The CDR3 DNA sequence: TGTGCCAGCAGTTACTCGAGTGACAGGGGCGAGACCCAGTACTTC. Translated, it gives CASSYSSDRGETQYF. V and J are TRBV6-5 and TRBJ2-5; the match to TRBD1 covers 8 bases. The germline V gene has CDR1 MNHEY and CDR2 SVGAGI. V shed 0 bases and J 5 bases; nucleotides not matched to a gene: 5. The CDR3 consists of 15 residues.

V gene TRBV18 combines with J gene TRBJ2-7, with 7 bases that match TRBD1. Trimming cost V 4 bases and J 3 bases; bases outside gene matches: 6. CDR3 length: 14 residues. CDR1 KGHSH and CDR2 LQKENI come from the germline V gene. The CDR3 nucleotides read TGTGCCAGCTCACTGCCTGACAGGGACTACGAGCAGTACTTC. Its protein is CASSLPDRDYEQYF.

This chain connects TRBV15 to TRBJ1-3; the match to TRBD1 covers 8 bases. V dropped 1 base and J dropped 3; count of bases not matched to a gene: 2. Germline V gene sequence: CDR1 LNHNV, CDR2 YYDKDF (reference sequence). The CDR3 runs to 15 residues. Here the CDR3 DNA reads TGTGCCACCAGCAGAGTACAGGGGGTTGGAAACACCATATATTTT. Translating it yields CATSRVQGVGNTIYF. The full variable domain, completed using reference TRBV15 and TRBJ1-3, is DAMVIQNPRYQVTQFGKPVTLSCSQTLNHNVMYWYQQKSSQAPKLLFHYYDKDFNNEADTPDNFQSRRPNTSFCFLDIRSPGLGDTAMYLCATSRVQGVGNTIYFGEGSWLTVV.

V and J are TRBV11-3 and TRBJ1-1; 9 bases align to TRBD1. After removal of 5 bases from V and 3 bases from J, the junction contained 13 bases not matched to a gene. From germline, CDR1 is SGHNT and CDR2 YENEEA. The CDR3 covers 17 residues. CDR3 DNA sequence: TGTGCCAGCAGCACGTGGGAAGACAGGGGGTCGGACACTGAAGCTTTCTTT. Translation: CASSTWEDRGSDTEAFF.

V and J are TRBV7-2 and TRBJ2-2; D is possibly TRBD1 (6 bases). Germline assignment: CDR1 SGHTA and CDR2 FQGNSA. The CDR3 consists of 14 residues. V was cut by 5 bases and J by 3 bases, with 10 bases left in between. CDR3: CASSPTGYTGELFF. The CDR3 DNA sequence: TGTGCCAGCAGCCCTACAGGGTACACCGGGGAGCTGTTTTTT. Full variable domain (rest looked up from reference TRBV7-2 and TRBJ2-2): GAGVSQSPSNKVTEKGKDVELRCDPISGHTALYWYRQSLGQGLEFLIYFQGNSAPDKSGLPSDRFSAERTGGSVSTLTIQRTQQEDSAVYLCASSPTGYTGELFFGEGSRLTVL.

The gene calls are TRBV5-1 and TRBJ2-3, with TRBD2 matching over 7 bases. This CDR3 is 14 amino acids long. The germline gives CDR1 SGHRS, CDR2 YFSETQ. The V gene end was trimmed by 10 bases and the J gene end by 2 bases; junction bases not matched to a gene: 10. Here the CDR3 reads CACKRDLYTDTQYF. CDR3 sequence (DNA): TGCGCCTGTAAGCGGGATCTGTACACAGATACGCAGTATTTT.

The chain couples TRBV14 to TRBJ2-2, with 7 bases lining up with TRBD2. Per the germline V gene, CDR1 is SGHDN and CDR2 is FVKESK. Unmatched junction bases numbered 6, after V lost 2 bases and J lost 0 bases. The length of the CDR3 is 17 residues. The CDR3 DNA is TGTGCCAGCAGCCAACGGGTTGGACTAGCGAACACCGGGGAGCTGTTTTTT. Its translation is CASSQRVGLANTGELFF.

The V and J genes are TRBV11-1 and TRBJ2-1; the D is unclear. Between the trimmed V and J ends, which lost 1 base and 6 bases, there was a span of 13 bases. Per germline, CDR1 SGHAT and CDR2 FQDESV (reference sequence). CDR3 size: 15 residues. The CDR3 DNA follows: TGTGCCAGCAGCTTAGGCCTCCAGCGATCCAATGAGCAGTTCTTC. Protein product: CASSLGLQRSNEQFF. Full variable domain (rest looked up from reference TRBV11-1 and TRBJ2-1): EAEVAQSPRYKITEKSQAVAFWCDPISGHATLYWYRQILGQGPELLVQFQDESVVDDSQLPKDRFSAERLKGVDSTLKIQPAELGDSAMYLCASSLGLQRSNEQFFGPGTRLTVL.

This chain connects TRBV25-1 to TRBJ2-5; the match to TRBD1 covers 8 bases. Losses at the gene ends were 2 bases for V and 4 bases for J; bases not matched to a gene: 9. The CDR3 consists of 16 residues. Germline assignment: CDR1 MGHDK and CDR2 SYGVNS. The CDR3 loop reads CASSERTGNGGETQYF. In DNA, the CDR3 is TGTGCCAGCAGTGAAAGGACAGGGAACGGGGGAGAGACCCAGTACTTC.

The chain combines TRBV6-6 with TRBJ2-7; 9 nucleotides align to TRBD1. The V segment lost 2 bases and the J segment 5 bases; nucleotides outside the gene matches: 7. Germline-derived CDR1 and CDR2 are MNHNY and SVGAGI (reference sequence). The CDR3 consists of 15 residues. As DNA, the CDR3 is TGTGCCAGCAGTTACCCGGACAGGGGATCCAACGAGCAGTACTTC. This gives the protein CASSYPDRGSNEQYF.

V usage is TRBV6-1 and J usage is TRBJ2-5, with TRBD1 as a possible D gene (6 bases). Trimming left V 1 base short and J 2 bases short, with 8 bases between. The CDR3 loop spans 14 amino acids. Looked up from germline, CDR1 is MNHNS and CDR2 is SASEGT. CDR3 amino acids: CASSEGTAQETQYF. CDR3 DNA: TGTGCCAGCAGTGAAGGGACAGCTCAAGAGACCCAGTACTTC.

This chain connects TRBV28 to TRBJ2-7; 13 bases match TRBD2. The CDR3 runs to 15 residues. Germline V lookup: CDR1 MDHEN, CDR2 SYDVKM. After removal of 7 bases from V and 7 bases from J, the junction contained 10 bases not matched to a gene. The CDR3 DNA reads as TGTGCCAGCAATCCCGGACTAGCGGGAGCCGGGGAGCAGTACTTC. This sequence encodes CASNPGLAGAGEQYF.

This sequence joins TRBV19 and TRBJ1-2; a possible D gene is TRBD1 (6 bases). The germline V gene has CDR1 LNHDA and CDR2 SQIVND (reference sequence). V was clipped by 2 bases and J by 10 bases, with 11 bases between them. The CDR3 covers 12 residues. The CDR3 DNA reads TGTGCCAGTAGTATAACACAGGGATTCTACACCTTC. Translated: CASSITQGFYTF.

The chain carries TRBV9 and TRBJ1-1; D not certain. Trimming removed 0 bases at V and 3 bases at J, with 12 bases between. CDR1 is SGDLS, CDR2 YYNGEE, per germline. CDR3 length equals 15 residues. The CDR3 DNA is TGTGCCAGCAGCGTAGCTGGCGGGTCAGACACTGAAGCTTTCTTT. It specifies CASSVAGGSDTEAFF.